Listed below are T cell receptor beta chains from one sample, sequenced in a study of read filtering for tumor transcriptome and immune sequencing. A single record per CDR3 protein comes from TCRdb applying MiXCR to the reads. Of roughly 68,000 distinct CDR3 sequences in the sample, approximately 15% were seen once. Sample: a population of CD138-negative cells sorted from bone marrow. These TCRs come from a donor over 35 with multiple myeloma. Each CDR3 is given with its conserved first and last residue. The order of the fields is CDR3 protein, CDR3 DNA, V gene, D gene, J gene, clone size. The D gene is left open where the match is weak. Not every row has a clone size; where given, it reads once, few, many or a size class.

cdr3_aa: CASSGTVETGELFF
cdr3_nt: TGTGCCAGCTCCGGGACAGTGGAAACCGGGGAGCTGTTTTTT
v_call: TRBV6-1
d_call: TRBD1
j_call: TRBJ2-2
clone_size: .

cdr3_aa: CASSLTRYNEQFF
cdr3_nt: TGCGCCAGCAGCCTCACTAGATACAATGAGCAGTTCTTC
v_call: TRBV5-1
d_call: .
j_call: TRBJ2-1
clone_size: .

cdr3_aa: CASSLQGNSNQPQHF
cdr3_nt: TGTGCCAGCAGCTTACAGGGAAATAGCAATCAGCCCCAGCATTTT
v_call: TRBV7-2
d_call: .
j_call: TRBJ1-5
clone_size: many

cdr3_aa: CSVPLGPVYGYTF
cdr3_nt: TGCAGCGTCCCTCTCGGGCCGGTCTATGGCTACACCTTC
v_call: TRBV29-1
d_call: .
j_call: TRBJ1-2
clone_size: many

cdr3_aa: CASSLEVLGTSHEQFF
cdr3_nt: TGTGCCAGCAGCTTAGAGGTCCTAGGGACCTCCCATGAGCAGTTCTTC
v_call: TRBV7-6
d_call: .
j_call: TRBJ2-1
clone_size: many

cdr3_aa: CASSITGQQRNYGYTF
cdr3_nt: TGTGCCAGTAGTATCACGGGACAACAACGTAACTATGGCTACACCTTC
v_call: TRBV19
d_call: .
j_call: TRBJ1-2
clone_size: few

cdr3_aa: CSASGTSGTSTDTQYF
cdr3_nt: TGCAGTGCTTCCGGGACTAGCGGGACCAGCACAGATACGCAGTATTTT
v_call: TRBV20-1
d_call: TRBD2
j_call: TRBJ2-3
clone_size: many

cdr3_aa: CSPRAGGAQAQPQHF
cdr3_nt: TGCAGTCCTAGGGCTGGGGGCGCACAGGCTCAGCCCCAGCATTTT
v_call: TRBV20-1
d_call: .
j_call: TRBJ1-5
clone_size: few

cdr3_aa: CSVTGVGNQPQHF
cdr3_nt: TGCAGCGTTACAGGGGTAGGCAATCAGCCCCAGCATTTT
v_call: TRBV29-1
d_call: TRBD1
j_call: TRBJ1-5
clone_size: few

cdr3_aa: CASSFTGGLGDTQYF
cdr3_nt: TGTGCCAGCAGCTTTACAGGGGGTCTTGGAGATACGCAGTATTTT
v_call: TRBV7-3
d_call: TRBD1
j_call: TRBJ2-3
clone_size: .

cdr3_aa: CASSYLRDRGYNEQFF
cdr3_nt: TGCGCCAGCAGCTACTTACGGGACAGGGGCTACAATGAGCAGTTCTTC
v_call: TRBV10-1
d_call: TRBD1
j_call: TRBJ2-1
clone_size: many

cdr3_aa: CASSQVGETQYF
cdr3_nt: TGTGCCAGCAGCCAGGTGGGAGAGACCCAGTACTTC
v_call: TRBV3-1
d_call: .
j_call: TRBJ2-5
clone_size: many

cdr3_aa: CASSQLIGTSGVYEQYF
cdr3_nt: TGTGCCAGCAGCCAACTAATAGGGACTAGCGGAGTCTACGAGCAGTACTTC
v_call: TRBV4-2
d_call: TRBD2
j_call: TRBJ2-7
clone_size: many

cdr3_aa: CASSLFGGTRNSDEQFF
cdr3_nt: TGTGCCAGCAGCCTTTTCGGGGGGACTAGAAATAGCGATGAGCAGTTCTTC
v_call: TRBV14
d_call: TRBD2
j_call: TRBJ2-1
clone_size: many

cdr3_aa: CASSLGREPFF
cdr3_nt: TGTGCCAGCAGCTTAGGACGGGAGCCGTTCTTC
v_call: TRBV7-9
d_call: .
j_call: TRBJ2-1
clone_size: many

cdr3_aa: CASSTDGPTDTQYF
cdr3_nt: TGTGCCAGCAGTACGGACGGCCCCACAGATACGCAGTATTTT
v_call: TRBV5-5
d_call: .
j_call: TRBJ2-3
clone_size: few

cdr3_aa: CSVARGTGELFF
cdr3_nt: TGCAGCGTTGCGAGGGGCACCGGGGAGCTGTTTTTT
v_call: TRBV29-1
d_call: .
j_call: TRBJ2-2
clone_size: .

cdr3_aa: CSARDSSGSGVYNEQFF
cdr3_nt: TGCAGTGCTAGAGATTCTAGCGGGAGTGGGGTCTACAATGAGCAGTTCTTC
v_call: TRBV20-1
d_call: TRBD2
j_call: TRBJ2-1
clone_size: many